The 9 T cell receptor beta chains below all came from one sample that was sequenced in a study of cytomegalovirus exposure and HLA in healthy donors. Use of 60 Vbeta and 13 Jbeta primers characterized the PCR. This table comes from immunoSEQ multiplex PCR, and its TCRdb copy is limited to in-frame clones, with some not included. In the table there are 100,000 to 120,000 clones, around 68% of which are singletons. The sample comprised PBMCs. Every receptor here comes from a middle-aged woman in good health and CMV-seropositive.

The chain recombines TRBV13 with TRBJ2-7; TRBD1 might be the D (6 bases). From germline, CDR1 is PRHDT and CDR2 FYEKMQ (reference sequence). The CDR3 runs 12 residues. The V end lost 4 bases, the J end lost 6 bases, and 10 bases lay between the germline ends. CDR3 loop: CASSSQGGEQYF. The CDR3 nucleotides read TGTGCCAGCAGCTCCCAAGGGGGCGAGCAGTACTTC.

The chain recombines TRBV5-1 with TRBJ1-2; 7 nucleotides line up with TRBD1. J lost 0 bases, V lost 3 bases, and 2 bases had no gene match. The CDR3 is 14 residues long. CDR1 is SGHRS and CDR2 is YFSETQ in the germline V gene. The chain's CDR3 is CASSWQGANYGYTF. The CDR3 nucleotides are TGCGCCAGCAGCTGGCAGGGGGCTAACTATGGCTACACCTTC.

This clone was observed a handful of times. The V and J genes are TRBV4-3 and TRBJ2-6, with 8 bases fitting TRBD2. V trimming: 3 bases; J trimming: 2 bases; junction bases outside the gene matches: 6. Per germline, CDR1 LGHNA and CDR2 YSLEER. This CDR3 contains 17 residues. The CDR3 here is CASSQWRGATGANVLTF. DNA for the CDR3: TGCGCCAGCAGCCAGTGGCGGGGGGCGACTGGGGCCAACGTCCTGACTTTC.

The chain has TRBV18 and TRBJ2-1; 12 nucleotides align to TRBD2. Germline CDR1 is KGHSH and CDR2 is LQKENI. The CDR3 contains 18 residues. The ends lost 6 bases at V and 7 bases at J; junction bases unmatched: 16. The DNA for the CDR3 is TGTGCCAGCTCGCCGACTAGCGGGGGTACTTCTATTTGGAATGAGCAGTTCTTC. Its translation is CASSPTSGGTSIWNEQFF.

The V and J genes are TRBV4-1 and TRBJ2-3, with D unclear. The ends were cut back, 1 base at V and 0 bases at J, with 11 bases in the middle. This CDR3 spans 16 amino acids. CDR1 and CDR2 from the germline V gene are MGHRA and YSYEKL. The CDR3 region has the DNA TGCGCCAGCAGCCAAGCAGGTGCACGTAGCACAGATACGCAGTATTTT. This translates into CASSQAGARSTDTQYF.

The chain links TRBV7-9 to TRBJ2-1; D is unresolved. CDR1 and CDR2 from the germline V gene are SEHNR and FQNEAQ (reference sequence). This CDR3 contains 15 residues. V dropped 0 bases and J dropped 5 bases, with 11 bases sitting between them. The CDR3 region is CASSLAGNANNEQFF. The CDR3 DNA sequence: TGTGCCAGCAGCTTAGCGGGCAACGCAAACAATGAGCAGTTCTTC.

Here the CDR3 reads CASSLRDLETQYF. CDR3 nucleotides: TGTGCCAGCAGCTTGCGGGATCTGGAGACCCAGTACTTC. This chain links TRBV7-2 with TRBJ2-5; a possible D gene is TRBD2 (6 bases). This CDR3 is 13 amino acids long. Trimming shortened V by 3 bases and J by 5 bases, and 10 bases separated the two germline ends. Germline CDR1 reads SGHTA; CDR2 reads FQGNSA.

V usage is TRBV2 and J usage is TRBJ2-3; D may be TRBD2 (5 bases). The CDR3 is 14 residues long. V gave up 4 bases and J gave up 3 bases, with 11 bases separating them. Germline V gives CDR1 SNHLY, CDR2 FYNNEI. The CDR3 is CASSVEGVTDTQYF. The CDR3 DNA is TGTGCCAGCAGTGTTGAGGGAGTGACAGATACGCAGTATTTT.

This clone has more than one count but fewer than ten. This chain links TRBV4-2 with TRBJ1-2; tentative D call: TRBD1 (6 bases). V was trimmed by 0 bases and J by 4 bases, leaving 18 bases between them. Germline CDR1 is LGHNA and CDR2 is YNFKEQ. This CDR3 comprises 17 residues. CDR3 loop: CASSQDPRGPFSYGYTF. CDR3 bases: TGTGCCAGCAGCCAAGATCCCAGGGGCCCGTTTTCCTATGGCTACACCTTC.